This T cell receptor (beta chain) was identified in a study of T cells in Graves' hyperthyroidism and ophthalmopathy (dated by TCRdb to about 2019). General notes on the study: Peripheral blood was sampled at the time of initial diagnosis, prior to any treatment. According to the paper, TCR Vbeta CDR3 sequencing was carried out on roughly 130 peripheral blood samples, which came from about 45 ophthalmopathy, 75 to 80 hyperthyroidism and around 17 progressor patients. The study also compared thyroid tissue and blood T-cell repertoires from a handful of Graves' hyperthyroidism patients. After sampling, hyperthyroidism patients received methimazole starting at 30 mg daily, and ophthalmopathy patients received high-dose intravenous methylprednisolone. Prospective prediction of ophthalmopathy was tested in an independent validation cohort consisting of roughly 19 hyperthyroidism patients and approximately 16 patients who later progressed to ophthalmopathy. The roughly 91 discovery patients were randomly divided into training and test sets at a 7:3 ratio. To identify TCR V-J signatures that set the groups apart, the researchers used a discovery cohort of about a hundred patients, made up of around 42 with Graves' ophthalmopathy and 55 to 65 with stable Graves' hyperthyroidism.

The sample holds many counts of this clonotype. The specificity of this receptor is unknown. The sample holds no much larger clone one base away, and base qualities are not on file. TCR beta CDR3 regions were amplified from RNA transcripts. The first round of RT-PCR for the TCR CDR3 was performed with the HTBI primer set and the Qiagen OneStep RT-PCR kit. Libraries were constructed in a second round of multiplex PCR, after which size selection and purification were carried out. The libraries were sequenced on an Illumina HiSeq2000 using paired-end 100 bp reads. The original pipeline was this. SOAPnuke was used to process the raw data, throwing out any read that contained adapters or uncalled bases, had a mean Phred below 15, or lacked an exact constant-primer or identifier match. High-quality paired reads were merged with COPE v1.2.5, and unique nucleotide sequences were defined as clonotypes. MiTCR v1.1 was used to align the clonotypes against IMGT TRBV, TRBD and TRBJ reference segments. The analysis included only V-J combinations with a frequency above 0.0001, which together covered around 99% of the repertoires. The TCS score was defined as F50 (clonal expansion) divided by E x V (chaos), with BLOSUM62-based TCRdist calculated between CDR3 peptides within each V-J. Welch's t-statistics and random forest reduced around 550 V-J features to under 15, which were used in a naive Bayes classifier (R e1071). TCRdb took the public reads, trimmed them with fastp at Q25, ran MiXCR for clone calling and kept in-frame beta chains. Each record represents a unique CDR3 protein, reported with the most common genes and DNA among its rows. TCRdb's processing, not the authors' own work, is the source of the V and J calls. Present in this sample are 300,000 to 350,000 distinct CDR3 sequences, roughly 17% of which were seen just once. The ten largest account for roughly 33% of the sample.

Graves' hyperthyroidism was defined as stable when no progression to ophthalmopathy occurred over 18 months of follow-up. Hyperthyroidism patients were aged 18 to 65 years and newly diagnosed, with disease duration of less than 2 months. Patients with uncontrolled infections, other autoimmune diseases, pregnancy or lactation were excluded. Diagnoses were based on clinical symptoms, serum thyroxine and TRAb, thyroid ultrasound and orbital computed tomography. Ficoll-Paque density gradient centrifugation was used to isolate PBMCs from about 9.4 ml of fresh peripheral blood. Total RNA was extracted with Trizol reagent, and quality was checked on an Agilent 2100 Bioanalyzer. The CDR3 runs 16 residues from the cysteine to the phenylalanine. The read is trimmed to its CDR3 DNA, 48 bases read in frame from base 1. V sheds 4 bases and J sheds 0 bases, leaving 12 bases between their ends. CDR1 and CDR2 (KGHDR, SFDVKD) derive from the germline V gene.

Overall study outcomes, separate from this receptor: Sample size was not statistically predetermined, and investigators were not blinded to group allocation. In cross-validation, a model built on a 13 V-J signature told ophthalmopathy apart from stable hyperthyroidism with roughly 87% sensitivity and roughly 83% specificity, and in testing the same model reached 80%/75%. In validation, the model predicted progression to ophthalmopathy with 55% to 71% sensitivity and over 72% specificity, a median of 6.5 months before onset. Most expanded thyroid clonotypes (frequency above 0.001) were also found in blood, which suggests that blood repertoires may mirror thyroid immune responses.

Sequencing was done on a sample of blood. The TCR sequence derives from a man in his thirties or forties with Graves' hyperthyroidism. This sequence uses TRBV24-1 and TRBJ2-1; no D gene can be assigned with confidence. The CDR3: CATSDLRSSSYNEQFF. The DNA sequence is TGTGCCACCAGTGACCTAAGAAGCAGCTCCTACAATGAGCAGTTCTTC.